This T cell receptor (beta chain) stems from a study of read filtering for tumor transcriptome and immune sequencing. Overall study context: Whole-transcriptome libraries were prepared after DNase treatment.

At least ten counts were recorded for this clonotype. This library used roughly 430 ng RNA and molecular barcoded adaptors spanning alpha/delta and beta/gamma chains. Each CDR3 protein gets one entry after TCRdb re-called the reads with MiXCR. The sample lists 43,000 or so distinct CDR3 sequences, around 20% seen once, with less than 45% in the top ten. Germline V gives CDR1 MGHRA, CDR2 YSYEKL. This CDR3 contains 14 residues. Trimming pared 5 bases from V and 6 bases from J, leaving 13 bases between. This chain links TRBV4-1 with TRBJ1-4; unclear D gene. The sample consisted of a population of CD138-negative cells sorted from bone marrow. This TCR came from a donor over 35 with multiple myeloma. The CDR3 sequence: CASSRIMAYEKLFF. As DNA, the CDR3 is TGCGCCAGCAGCAGGATCATGGCGTATGAAAAACTGTTTTTT.